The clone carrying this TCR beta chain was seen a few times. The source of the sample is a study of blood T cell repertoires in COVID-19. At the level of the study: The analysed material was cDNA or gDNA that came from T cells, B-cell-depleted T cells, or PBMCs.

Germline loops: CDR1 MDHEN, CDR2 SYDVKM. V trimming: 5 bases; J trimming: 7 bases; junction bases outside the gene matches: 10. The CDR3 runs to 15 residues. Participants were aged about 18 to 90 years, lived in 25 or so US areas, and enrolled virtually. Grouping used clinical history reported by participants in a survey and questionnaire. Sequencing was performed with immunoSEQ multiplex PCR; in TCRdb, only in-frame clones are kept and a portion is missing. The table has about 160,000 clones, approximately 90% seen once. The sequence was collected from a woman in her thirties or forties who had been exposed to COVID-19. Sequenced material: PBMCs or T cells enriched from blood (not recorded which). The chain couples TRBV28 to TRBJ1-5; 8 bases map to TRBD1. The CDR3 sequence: CASSVLTGATQPQHF. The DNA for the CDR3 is TGTGCCAGCAGTGTATTGACAGGGGCGACGCAGCCCCAGCATTTT.